These 2 T cell receptor beta chains share one sample of origin, sequenced in a study of T cells in Graves' hyperthyroidism and ophthalmopathy. The source material, RNA transcripts, was used to amplify TCR beta CDR3 regions. HTBI primers were employed in a first-round RT-PCR of the TCR CDR3. In TCRdb, the multiplex PCR reads were re-called with MiXCR into one record per CDR3 protein. The sample shows fewer than 110,000 distinct CDR3 sequences, approximately 48% of them seen only once. The sequencing input was blood. The receptors were gathered from a man aged 35-49 years with Graves' hyperthyroidism.

This clonotype was observed many times. The chain has TRBV7-8 and TRBJ2-5; TRBD2 aligns across 10 bases. CDR1 SGHVS and CDR2 FQNEAQ come from the germline V gene. V lost 6 bases to trimming and J lost 5 bases; unmatched junction nucleotides: 9. There are 15 residues in the CDR3. DNA of the CDR3: TGTGCCAGCAGACTCACTAGCGGGGATCTCGAGACCCAGTACTTC. Its protein product is CASRLTSGDLETQYF.

Many counts were recorded for this clonotype. The chain carries TRBV2 and TRBJ2-7; no clear D. Trimming took 4 bases from V and 1 from J, leaving 5 bases between them. Germline loops: CDR1 SNHLY, CDR2 FYNNEI. This CDR3 contains 12 residues. The CDR3 protein is CASSAHSYEQYF. CDR3 coding DNA: TGTGCCAGCAGTGCTCATTCCTACGAGCAGTACTTC. Drawing the rest from reference TRBV2 and TRBJ2-7, the complete variable domain is EPEVTQTPSHQVTQMGQEVILRCVPISNHLYFYWYRQILGQKVEFLVSFYNNEISEKSEIFDDQFSVERPDGSNFTLKIRSTKLEDSAMYFCASSAHSYEQYFGPGTRLTVT.